The 26 T cell receptor beta chains below all came from one sample that was sequenced in a study of early T cells in non-severe SARS-CoV-2 infection (dated by TCRdb to the early 2020s). Library method: 5' RACE. The listed sequencing device is NextSeq 500. TCRdb reran the public reads through fastp at Q25 and MiXCR, keeping productive beta chains. Each CDR3 protein appears once, grouped with its most common genes and DNA. The sample records about 56,000 distinct CDR3 sequences, about 15% of which are singletons. Clones ranked in the top ten supply 4.1% of the sample. The sample was whole blood, taken at baseline. Source of these receptors: an adult who was a healthcare worker with PCR-confirmed SARS-CoV-2 infection or an uninfected control (not recorded which).

V is TRBV5-1 and J is TRBJ1-1, with D possibly TRBD1 on 5 matching bases. CDR1 and CDR2 (germline): SGHRS, YFSETQ. Trimming cost V 3 bases and J 1 base, with 10 bases left between them. This CDR3 is 14 amino acids long. This CDR3 reads CASSSGHPNTEAFF. The CDR3 DNA sequence: TGCGCCAGCAGCTCAGGACATCCGAACACTGAAGCTTTCTTT.

This clonotype was counted at least ten times. The genes are TRBV18 and TRBJ2-1, with a possible D match to TRBD1 (6 bases). The CDR3 spans 15 residues. CDR1 and CDR2 from the germline V gene are KGHSH and LQKENI. V lost 6 bases and J lost 8, with 20 bases in between. This CDR3 reads CASSPARLGADEQFF. DNA for the CDR3: TGTGCCAGCTCCCCTGCGAGGCTGGGGGCCGATGAGCAGTTCTTC. The whole variable domain, remainder taken from reference TRBV18 and TRBJ2-1, is NAGVMQNPRHLVRRRGQEARLRCSPMKGHSHVYWYRQLPEEGLKFMVYLQKENIIDESGMPKERFSAEFPKEGPSILRIQQVVRGDSAAYFCASSPARLGADEQFFGPGTRLTVL.

The chain links TRBV5-1 to TRBJ2-3; D possibly corresponds to TRBD1 (5 bases). The ends were cut back, 0 bases at V and 0 bases at J, with 5 bases in the middle. CDR1 is SGHRS, CDR2 YFSETQ, per germline. This CDR3 spans 14 amino acids. In DNA, the CDR3 is TGCGCCAGCAGCTTGGAGGGGAGCACAGATACGCAGTATTTT. The encoded protein is CASSLEGSTDTQYF.

The CDR3 is CASSPGEADTQYF. The CDR3, as DNA: TGTGCCAGCAGCCCGGGGGAGGCAGATACGCAGTATTTT. This sequence joins TRBV7-9 and TRBJ2-3; D may be TRBD2 (6 bases). Trimming shortened V by 5 bases and J by 4 bases, and 10 bases separated the two germline ends. CDR1 SEHNR and CDR2 FQNEAQ come from the germline V gene (reference sequence). CDR3 length equals 13 residues.

This clonotype has just a few counts. The chain joins TRBV2 to TRBJ2-2; tentatively, D is TRBD2 (5 bases). Between the trimmed V and J ends, which lost 6 bases and 7 bases, there was a span of 15 bases. The length of the CDR3 is 14 residues. Germline values: CDR1 SNHLY, CDR2 FYNNEI. CDR3 protein: CASRGPASGGELFF. The DNA for the CDR3 is TGTGCCAGCAGGGGCCCGGCAAGCGGCGGGGAGCTGTTTTTT.

This clonotype was picked up many times. The CDR3 nucleotides read TGTGCCAGCAGCTTCAGGTTGGAACGGCAGGGGTCCCGACCTAGCAATCAGCCCCAGCATTTT. It is translated as CASSFRLERQGSRPSNQPQHF. This chain connects TRBV5-8 to TRBJ1-5, with D perhaps TRBD1 (6 bases). CDR1 is SGHTS and CDR2 is YDEGEE in the germline V gene. The CDR3 spans 21 residues. Trimming took off 2 bases at V and 0 bases at J, with 27 bases between the two ends. The variable domain in full, with the rest retrieved from reference TRBV5-8 and TRBJ1-5, is EAGVTQSPTHLIKTRGQQATLRCSPISGHTSVYWYQQALGLGLQFLLWYDEGEERNRGNFPPRFSGRQFPNYSSELNVNALELEDSALYLCASSFRLERQGSRPSNQPQHFGDGTRLSIL.

This clonotype was seen a few times. The chain uses TRBV7-9 and TRBJ2-7, with 10 bases fitting TRBD1. From germline, CDR1 is SEHNR and CDR2 FQNEAQ (reference sequence). The CDR3 covers 15 residues. The V segment lost 3 bases and the J segment 3 bases; nucleotides outside the gene matches: 5. The CDR3 nucleotides are TGTGCCAGCAGCTTGACCGACAGGGGGCTCTACGAGCAGTACTTC. Translating it yields CASSLTDRGLYEQYF.

There are many counts of this clonotype. V and J are TRBV4-2 and TRBJ2-5, with 8 positions matching TRBD2. The CDR3 has 16 residues. V shed 0 bases, J shed 3 bases, and the junction held 6 bases outside the gene matches. Germline values: CDR1 LGHNA, CDR2 YNFKEQ. The CDR3 reads CASSQDRERGKETQYF. In DNA, the CDR3 is TGTGCCAGCAGCCAAGATCGGGAGCGGGGGAAAGAGACCCAGTACTTC.

This chain connects TRBV19 to TRBJ2-1; a possible D gene is TRBD2 (6 bases). This CDR3 contains 14 residues. The germline V gene has CDR1 LNHDA and CDR2 SQIVND (reference sequence). V was cut by 5 bases and J by 8 bases, with 16 bases left in between. The CDR3 sequence is CASSSGDFRDEQFF. In nucleotides, the CDR3 is TGTGCCAGTAGTTCCGGGGACTTCCGAGATGAGCAGTTCTTC.

The rearrangement uses TRBV12-3 or TRBV12-4 and TRBJ2-5; D remains ambiguous. The ends were cut back, 3 bases at V and 1 base at J, with 6 bases in the middle. This CDR3 is built from 13 residues. This chain's CDR3 is CASSLEPQETQYF. In nucleotides, the CDR3 is TGTGCCAGCAGTTTGGAACCCCAAGAGACCCAGTACTTC.

There are a few counts of this clonotype. The chain links TRBV5-1 to TRBJ2-5; D is perhaps TRBD1 or TRBD2 (5 bases each). From germline, CDR1 is SGHRS and CDR2 YFSETQ. Trimming left V 4 bases short and J 5 bases short, with 12 bases between. This CDR3 spans 13 amino acids. The CDR3: CASSSRGEETQYF. The CDR3 bases are TGCGCCAGCAGCAGCCGAGGGGAGGAGACCCAGTACTTC.

This rearrangement joins TRBV11-2 to TRBJ2-5; D call uncertain. Germline V gene data show CDR1 as SGHAT and CDR2 as FQNNGV. The V end was cut by 1 base, the J end by 5 bases, with 20 bases between. The CDR3 covers 17 residues. The CDR3 region is CASSLALRQNLIETQYF. DNA for the CDR3: TGTGCCAGCAGCTTAGCTTTGAGACAAAATCTGATCGAGACCCAGTACTTC.

This clonotype has just a few counts. V is TRBV6-2 or TRBV6-3 and J is TRBJ2-1, with 10 bases aligning to TRBD2. CDR1 MNHEY and CDR2 SVGEGT come from the germline V gene. Trimming at V came to 7 bases and at J to 8 bases, leaving 8 bases not matched to a gene. CDR3 size: 14 residues. The CDR3 DNA sequence: TGTGCCAGCACCTCTAGCGGGAGTAGCGATGAGCAGTTCTTC. This gives the protein CASTSSGSSDEQFF.

In nucleotides, the CDR3 is TGTGCCAGCAGCCCAGATGGGGGTTCCTACGAGCAGTACTTC. Protein sequence: CASSPDGGSYEQYF. This rearrangement joins TRBV7-3 to TRBJ2-7; TRBD1 or TRBD2 may be the D gene (5 bases each). CDR3 length: 14 residues. Germline loops: CDR1 SGHTA, CDR2 FQGTGA. V was shortened by 5 bases and J by 1 base, with 12 bases between the two germline ends.

This clonotype was seen a handful of times. The CDR3 spells CASSLPGLAGGPTAYEQYF. The CDR3, as DNA: TGTGCCAGCAGCCTACCGGGACTAGCGGGAGGGCCCACGGCCTACGAGCAGTACTTC. The V and J genes are TRBV3-1 and TRBJ2-7, with 16 bases that match TRBD2. The CDR3 loop spans 19 amino acids. J was trimmed by 2 bases and V by 4 bases; bases with no gene match: 11. Germline assignment: CDR1 LGHDT and CDR2 YNNKEL (reference sequence).

The sample holds a few counts of this clonotype. V usage is TRBV20-1 and J usage is TRBJ2-7; TRBD2 matches 8 bases. The V gene end was trimmed by 0 bases and the J gene end by 7 bases; junction bases not matched to a gene: 8. The CDR3 is 14 residues long. CDR1 is DFQATT and CDR2 is SNEGSKA in the germline V gene (reference sequence). CDR3 in amino acids: CSARDSAGGREQYF. The CDR3 DNA is TGCAGTGCTAGAGATTCGGCGGGAGGTCGAGAGCAGTACTTC.

This clonotype was detected many times. The chain recombines TRBV21-1 with TRBJ2-5; the table's D call of TRBD1 was not tested on the DNA. TRBV21-1 is noted as a pseudogene. This CDR3 has 19 amino acids. CDR3 DNA sequence: TGTGCCAGCAGCAAACGGGGGGCCGGGGCGCCATCCCCACAAGAGACCCAGTACTTC. Translation: CASSKRGAGAPSPQETQYF.

This clonotype has a count of ten or more. The chain carries TRBV7-2 and TRBJ2-2; no clear D. V lost 4 bases and J 4 bases, leaving 13 bases between the germline ends. From germline, CDR1 is SGHTA and CDR2 FQGNSA. The CDR3 has 15 residues. The DNA of the CDR3 is TGTGCCAGCAGCTCCGACCCACCAGGCACCGGGGAGCTGTTTTTT. This gives the protein CASSSDPPGTGELFF.

This clonotype was seen ten or more times. This rearrangement joins TRBV5-6 to TRBJ2-3; no definite D call. Germline V lookup: CDR1 SGHDT, CDR2 YYEEEE. The CDR3 sequence is 14 residues long. V lost 1 base and J 6 bases, leaving 12 bases between the germline ends. The CDR3 loop is CASSLLSSSDTQYF. As DNA, the CDR3 is TGTGCCAGCAGCTTGTTGTCTAGTTCGGATACGCAGTATTTT.

V gene TRBV10-2 combines with J gene TRBJ2-2; D is possibly TRBD2 (7 bases). Germline loops: CDR1 WSHSY, CDR2 SAAADI. V dropped 6 bases and J dropped 4 bases, with 21 bases sitting between them. The CDR3 is made up of 17 amino acids. The CDR3 reads CASSASRGGAGTGELFF. CDR3 bases: TGCGCCAGCAGCGCGAGTAGGGGGGGCGCAGGCACCGGGGAGCTGTTTTTT.

The table lists this clonotype with a few counts. This chain joins TRBV15 and TRBJ1-6; 9 nucleotides line up with TRBD1. This CDR3 region has 15 residues. Germline CDR1 reads LNHNV; CDR2 reads YYDKDF (reference sequence). J was trimmed by 10 bases and V by 0 bases; bases with no gene match: 4. CDR3 coding DNA: TGTGCCACCAGCAGAGACACAGGGGGCCGGTCACCCCTCCACTTT. Protein product: CATSRDTGGRSPLHF.

The chain uses TRBV12-2 and TRBJ2-2; the table assigns TRBD1, which was not confirmed against the DNA. TRBV12-2 is classified as a pseudogene. The CDR3 length is 17 residues. CDR3 DNA: TGTGCAAGTCGCTTAGGGGGGACGAAGCAGGGCACCGGGGAGCTGTTTTTT. This translates into CASRLGGTKQGTGELFF.

As for this clonotype: One end of the junction does not line up with germline, which may come from a read error. This chain connects TRBV6-5 to TRBJ1-2; D possibly corresponds to TRBD1 (6 bases). Germline CDR1 MNHEY, CDR2 SVGAGI. The CDR3 runs 13 residues. The CDR3 here is CTSSRDINYGYTF. The CDR3, as DNA: TGTACCAGCAGTCGGGACATAAACTATGGCTACACCTTC.

This clonotype was seen repeatedly, ten times or more. The rearrangement joins TRBV5-4 to TRBJ2-5, with 9 bases identical to TRBD1. From germline, CDR1 is SGHNT and CDR2 YYREEE (reference sequence). The J segment lost 0 bases and the V segment lost 4 bases, leaving 7 bases of the junction unmatched. This CDR3 region has 16 residues. This CDR3 is CASSPGTGTNQETQYF. As DNA, the CDR3 is TGTGCCAGCAGCCCCGGGACAGGGACGAACCAAGAGACCCAGTACTTC. Supplemented by reference TRBV5-4 and TRBJ2-5, the full variable domain reads ETGVTQSPTHLIKTRGQQVTLRCSSQSGHNTVSWYQQALGQGPQFIFQYYREEENGRGNFPPRFSGLQFPNYSSELNVNALELDDSALYLCASSPGTGTNQETQYFGPGTRLLVL.

The V gene is TRBV27, the J gene TRBJ2-7, with D possibly being TRBD2 (5 bases). CDR1 MNHEY and CDR2 SMNVEV come from the germline V gene (reference sequence). The length of the CDR3 is 11 residues. V was pared by 11 bases and J by 3 bases, with 11 bases between. The CDR3: CAPPRGYEQYF. CDR3 in DNA: TGTGCCCCCCCCCGGGGCTACGAGCAGTACTTC.

This clonotype is classed as medium-sized (0.01 to 0.1%). The rearrangement links TRBV6-1 to TRBJ1-1; possibly TRBD1 for D (6 bases). CDR3 length equals 13 residues. V was shortened by 4 bases and J by 6 bases, with 12 bases between the two germline ends. The germline gives CDR1 MNHNS, CDR2 SASEGT. The CDR3 region is CASSVGEGAEAFF. CDR3 in DNA: TGTGCCAGCAGTGTGGGGGAGGGGGCTGAAGCTTTCTTT.